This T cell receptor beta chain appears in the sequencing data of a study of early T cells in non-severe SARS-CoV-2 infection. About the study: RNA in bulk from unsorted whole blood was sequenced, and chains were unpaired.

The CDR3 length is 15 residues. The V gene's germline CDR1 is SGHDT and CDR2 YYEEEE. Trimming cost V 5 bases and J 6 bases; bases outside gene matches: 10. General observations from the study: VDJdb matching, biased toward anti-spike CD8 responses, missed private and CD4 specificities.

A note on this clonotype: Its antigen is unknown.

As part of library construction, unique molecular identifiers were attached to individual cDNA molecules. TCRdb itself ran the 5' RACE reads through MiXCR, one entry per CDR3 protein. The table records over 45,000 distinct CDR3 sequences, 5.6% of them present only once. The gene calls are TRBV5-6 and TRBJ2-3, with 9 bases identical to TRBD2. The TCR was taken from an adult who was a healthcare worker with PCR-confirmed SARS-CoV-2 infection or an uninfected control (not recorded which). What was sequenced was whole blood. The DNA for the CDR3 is TGTGCCAGCAGTTCCCTAGCGGGACCCCCGGATACGCAGTATTTT. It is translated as CASSSLAGPPDTQYF.